The next 28 T cell receptor beta chains were all read from a single sample in a study of blood T cell repertoires in COVID-19. The data were produced by immunoSEQ multiplex PCR, yet TCRdb's version contains in-frame clones alone and is incomplete. The repertoire holds around 200,000 clones, with roughly 89% as singletons. Input material: peripheral blood. The source of these receptors is a man aged 35-49 years with acute or convalescent COVID-19.

This chain connects TRBV5-1 to TRBJ2-3; TRBD2 agrees at 10 bases. Trimming took 6 bases from V and 1 from J; bases not matched to a gene: 11. Per germline, CDR1 SGHRS and CDR2 YFSETQ. The CDR3 spans 17 residues. For the CDR3, the DNA is TGCGCCAGCAAAAAACGGAGCGGGGGGGCTCGCACAGATACGCAGTATTTT. Protein: CASKKRSGGARTDTQYF.

The genes are TRBV2 and TRBJ2-7; 7 bases fit TRBD2. CDR3 length equals 15 residues. CDR1 SNHLY and CDR2 FYNNEI come from the germline V gene. After removal of 4 bases from V and 3 bases from J, the junction contained 9 bases not matched to a gene. The CDR3 here is CASSVGRQRNYEQYF. CDR3 in DNA: TGTGCCAGCAGTGTCGGGAGGCAAAGAAACTACGAGCAGTACTTC.

This clone turned up a few times. V and J are TRBV6-4 and TRBJ2-1; 9 bases line up with TRBD2. Trimming cost V 8 bases and J 8 bases; bases outside gene matches: 16. The CDR3 runs 16 residues. CDR1 and CDR2 from the germline V gene are MRHNA and SNTAGT. This CDR3 is CASPTPPRGGLDEQFF. As DNA, the CDR3 is TGTGCCAGCCCTACCCCCCCGCGGGGGGGCTTGGATGAGCAGTTCTTC.

This chain links TRBV6-2 or TRBV6-3 with TRBJ2-5; weak D call: TRBD2 (5 bases). The CDR3 has 15 amino acids. Germline-derived CDR1 and CDR2 are MNHEY and SVGEGT. The ends were cut back, 2 bases at V and 5 bases at J, with 15 bases in the middle. The CDR3 nucleotides read TGTGCCAGCAGTTACCGGGGTAGAGGCCGGGAGACCCAGTACTTC. This codes for CASSYRGRGRETQYF.

This clone was counted a few times. V usage is TRBV6-1 and J usage is TRBJ1-1, with a possible D match to TRBD1 (6 bases). V was pared by 1 base and J by 6 bases, with 21 bases between. Germline-derived CDR1 and CDR2 are MNHNS and SASEGT. This CDR3 is 17 amino acids long. The CDR3 loop reads CASSEGVGQGRSAEAFF. CDR3 nucleotide sequence: TGTGCCAGCAGTGAAGGGGTAGGTCAGGGGAGATCCGCTGAAGCTTTCTTT.

This chain connects TRBV12-3 or TRBV12-4 to TRBJ1-2; D may be TRBD1 (6 bases). V was clipped by 3 bases and J by 4 bases, with 9 bases between them. The CDR3 is made up of 13 amino acids. The CDR3 loop reads CASSFAGAYGYTF. The CDR3 bases are TGTGCCAGCAGTTTTGCGGGGGCCTATGGCTACACCTTC.

The chain recombines TRBV5-6 with TRBJ2-5, with D perhaps matching TRBD2 (5 bases). There are 13 residues in the CDR3. The V gene lost 0 bases and the J gene lost 4 bases, with 7 bases spanning the gap. Germline CDR1 is SGHDT and CDR2 is YYEEEE. The CDR3 spells CASSLDRGETQYF. In DNA form, the CDR3 reads TGTGCCAGCAGCTTGGATCGGGGAGAGACCCAGTACTTC.

The rearrangement joins TRBV4-2 to TRBJ1-1, with TRBD1 matching over 10 bases. Germline V gives CDR1 LGHNA, CDR2 YNFKEQ. There are 15 residues in the CDR3. The V and J ends lost 1 base and 7 bases, in that order; junction bases with no gene match: 6. The CDR3 DNA sequence: TGTGCCAGCAGCCAAGGACAGGGGGCGACAGTTGAAGCTTTCTTT. Translating it yields CASSQGQGATVEAFF.

The chain combines TRBV7-9 with TRBJ2-5; D is perhaps TRBD1 (5 bases). CDR3 length equals 13 residues. The V gene lost 0 bases and the J gene lost 4 bases, with 6 bases spanning the gap. Germline V CDR1 and CDR2: SEHNR, FQNEAQ (reference sequence). The CDR3 protein is CASSLAGAETQYF. The DNA for the CDR3 is TGTGCCAGCAGCTTAGCAGGGGCAGAGACCCAGTACTTC. The full variable domain, in which reference TRBV7-9 and TRBJ2-5 provide the parts outside the CDR3, is DTGVSQNPRHKITKRGQNVTFRCDPISEHNRLYWYRQTLGQGPEFLTYFQNEAQLEKSRLLSDRFSAERPKGSFSTLEIQRTEQGDSAMYLCASSLAGAETQYFGPGTRLLVL.

The rearrangement links TRBV10-3 to TRBJ1-1; maybe TRBD1 (5 bases). CDR1 is ENHRY, CDR2 SYGVKD, per germline. The CDR3 consists of 13 residues. The V end lost 0 bases, the J end lost 11 bases, and 13 bases lay between the germline ends. As DNA, the CDR3 is TGTGCCATCAGTGAGTCCAGGACAAGTTTGGCTTTCTTT. Protein product: CAISESRTSLAFF.

The V gene is TRBV15, the J gene TRBJ1-2; 9 bases line up with TRBD1. This CDR3 spans 17 amino acids. CDR1 is LNHNV and CDR2 is YYDKDF in the germline V gene (reference sequence). Trimming took 0 bases from V and 1 from J; bases not matched to a gene: 6. CDR3 in DNA: TGTGCCACCAGCAGAGATTATACAGGGGGCGGTAACTATGGCTACACCTTC. Translation: CATSRDYTGGGNYGYTF.

This clone appeared a single time. This chain uses TRBV7-6 with TRBJ2-7; 8 bases are shared with TRBD1. Per germline, CDR1 SGHVS and CDR2 FNYEAQ. The CDR3 extends over 15 amino acids. J was trimmed by 1 base and V by 4 bases; bases with no gene match: 6. For the CDR3, the DNA is TGTGCCAGCAGCTCCTCACAGGGGGTATCCTACGAGCAGTACTTC. This translates into CASSSSQGVSYEQYF.

This clone was observed a few times. The CDR3 reads CASSFSGYADTGELFF. CDR3 nucleotides: TGTGCCAGCTCGTTCTCAGGGTATGCGGACACCGGGGAGCTGTTTTTT. The gene calls are TRBV18 and TRBJ2-2; D is possibly TRBD1 (5 bases). Germline V gene data show CDR1 as KGHSH and CDR2 as LQKENI. The CDR3 is made up of 16 amino acids. V was clipped by 6 bases and J by 3 bases, with 17 bases between them.

J is TRBJ1-2 and V is TRBV7-6, with TRBD1 as a possible D gene (6 bases). CDR1 is SGHVS, CDR2 FNYEAQ, per germline. The CDR3 is 16 residues long. V dropped 5 bases and J dropped 0 bases, with 16 bases sitting between them. CDR3 DNA: TGTGCCAGCAGCCCCCGACAGGATCAAGCTAACTATGGCTACACCTTC. Its protein product is CASSPRQDQANYGYTF.

The chain employs TRBV7-2 and TRBJ1-6; D uncertain. Germline CDR1 is SGHTA and CDR2 is FQGNSA. The CDR3 sequence is 14 residues long. V lost 5 bases to trimming and J lost 7 bases, with 12 bases between them. DNA for the CDR3: TGTGCCAGCAGCCTCGGGTCCTTCAATTCACCCCTCCACTTT. Amino acid sequence: CASSLGSFNSPLHF. Supplemented by reference TRBV7-2 and TRBJ1-6, the full variable domain reads GAGVSQSPSNKVTEKGKDVELRCDPISGHTALYWYRQSLGQGLEFLIYFQGNSAPDKSGLPSDRFSAERTGGSVSTLTIQRTQQEDSAVYLCASSLGSFNSPLHFGNGTRLTVT.

This chain joins TRBV6-1 and TRBJ1-2; D possibly corresponds to TRBD1 (5 bases). Trimming removed 4 bases at V and 4 bases at J, with 22 bases between. The CDR3 spans 17 residues. Germline-derived CDR1 and CDR2 are MNHNS and SASEGT. CDR3 sequence: CASSVSEGPLDFYGYTF. The CDR3 coding sequence is TGTGCCAGCAGTGTTTCGGAGGGACCGTTGGACTTCTATGGCTACACCTTC.

The CDR3 reads CASSSTGITEAFF. In DNA, the CDR3 is TGCGCCAGCAGCTCGACAGGGATCACTGAAGCTTTCTTT. The V call is TRBV5-1, the J call TRBJ1-1; 7 bases match TRBD1. The CDR3 is 13 amino acids. V dropped 3 bases and J dropped 4; count of bases not matched to a gene: 3. CDR1 is SGHRS and CDR2 is YFSETQ in the germline V gene.

CDR3 nucleotides: TGTGCCAGCATCCCGCGGGCGGCTCACCAAGAGACCCAGTACTTC. Its protein product is CASIPRAAHQETQYF. The V gene is TRBV28, the J gene TRBJ2-5; TRBD2 might be the D (5 bases). The ends were cut back, 7 bases at V and 0 bases at J, with 15 bases in the middle. This CDR3 spans 15 amino acids. CDR1 is MDHEN and CDR2 is SYDVKM in the germline V gene.

The chain links TRBV28 to TRBJ1-1; perhaps TRBD1 as D (6 bases). The CDR3 extends over 14 amino acids. V gave up 2 bases and J gave up 1 base, with 8 bases separating them. Germline CDR1 and CDR2: MDHEN and SYDVKM. The CDR3 bases are TGTGCCAGCAGTTTAGGGGGACAGAACACTGAAGCTTTCTTT. Translation gives CASSLGGQNTEAFF.

The rearrangement links TRBV6-5 to TRBJ1-3, with TRBD1 matching 7 bases. From germline, CDR1 is MNHEY and CDR2 SVGAGI. The CDR3 runs 15 residues. The V segment lost 2 bases and the J segment 0 bases; nucleotides outside the gene matches: 1. The CDR3 spells CASSYQGVSGNTIYF. The CDR3 nucleotides read TGTGCCAGCAGTTACCAGGGGGTCTCTGGAAACACCATATATTTT.

This clone was seen ten or more times. V gene TRBV13 combines with J gene TRBJ1-1, with D unresolved. The germline V and J ends were trimmed by 0 bases and 2 bases, with 7 bases remaining between them. From germline, CDR1 is PRHDT and CDR2 FYEKMQ (reference sequence). This CDR3 is 14 amino acids long. The CDR3 DNA follows: TGTGCCAGCAGCTTAGGGGAGAGTAACACTGAAGCTTTCTTT. This encodes CASSLGESNTEAFF.

This rearrangement joins TRBV24-1 to TRBJ1-5; D call uncertain. V dropped 1 base and J dropped 5 bases, with 11 bases sitting between them. CDR1 and CDR2 from the germline V gene are KGHDR and SFDVKD. The CDR3 extends over 15 amino acids. CDR3 protein: CATSDFNGEDQPQHF. The CDR3 DNA sequence: TGTGCCACCAGTGATTTTAACGGGGAGGATCAGCCCCAGCATTTT.

This rearrangement joins TRBV7-9 to TRBJ2-6; D is perhaps TRBD2 (5 bases). V was trimmed by 8 bases and J by 0 bases, leaving 5 bases between them. This CDR3 is built from 13 residues. CDR1 and CDR2 from the germline V gene are SEHNR and FQNEAQ (reference sequence). CDR3 nucleotides: TGTGCCAGCCGGGACTCTGGGGCCAACGTCCTGACTTTC. Its protein is CASRDSGANVLTF. The variable domain in full, with the rest retrieved from reference TRBV7-9 and TRBJ2-6, is DTGVSQNPRHKITKRGQNVTFRCDPISEHNRLYWYRQTLGQGPEFLTYFQNEAQLEKSRLLSDRFSAERPKGSFSTLEIQRTEQGDSAMYLCASRDSGANVLTFGAGSRLTVL.

The chain is built from TRBV18 and TRBJ2-7; a possible D gene is TRBD1 (6 bases). V lost 6 bases and J 0 bases, leaving 12 bases between the germline ends. Germline V gene sequence: CDR1 KGHSH, CDR2 LQKENI. This CDR3 has 14 residues. The CDR3, as DNA: TGTGCCAGCTCTCAGGGGTCCAACTCCTACGAGCAGTACTTC. This translates into CASSQGSNSYEQYF.

The chain uses TRBV11-2 and TRBJ2-5; TRBD1 agrees at 10 bases. The CDR3 covers 17 residues. V lost 5 bases to trimming and J lost 4 bases; unmatched junction nucleotides: 13. CDR1 SGHAT and CDR2 FQNNGV come from the germline V gene. CDR3 sequence: CASSPGTRTGGSETQYF. The CDR3 DNA sequence: TGTGCCAGCAGCCCCGGGACAAGGACAGGGGGTTCAGAGACCCAGTACTTC.

The chain recombines TRBV5-5 with TRBJ1-5; perhaps TRBD1 as D (5 bases). The CDR3 spans 14 residues. The germline V and J ends were trimmed by 0 bases and 7 bases, with 11 bases remaining between them. Germline assignment: CDR1 SGHKS and CDR2 YYEKEE (reference sequence). As DNA, the CDR3 is TGTGCCAGCAGCTTGGGGGGGACTGGGCAGCCCCAGCATTTT. It translates to CASSLGGTGQPQHF.

V gene TRBV4-2 combines with J gene TRBJ1-6, with 9 bases matching TRBD1. In germline, CDR1 is LGHNA, CDR2 YNFKEQ. This CDR3 contains 16 residues. Trimming took 1 base from V and 9 from J; bases not matched to a gene: 7. The CDR3 is CASSQAPGQGGSPLHF. The CDR3 coding sequence is TGTGCCAGCAGCCAAGCCCCGGGACAGGGAGGTTCACCCCTCCACTTT.

This clone showed up just a few times. This rearrangement joins TRBV9 to TRBJ2-1; a possible D gene is TRBD1 (6 bases). The V gene lost 3 bases and the J gene lost 5 bases, with 15 bases spanning the gap. Germline CDR1 reads SGDLS; CDR2 reads YYNGEE. This CDR3 is 15 amino acids long. The CDR3 DNA reads TGTGCCAGCAGCGCTGCCCCCGGGACACACAATGAGCAGTTCTTC. Translated, it gives CASSAAPGTHNEQFF.